The TCR beta chain described here comes from a study of cytomegalovirus exposure and HLA in healthy donors (dated 2017 in TCRdb). For context, the study as a whole: An earlier analysis of under 600 of the donors reported about 250 Gb of sequence data and roughly 100 million unique TCR beta sequences from about 180 million T cells. An early release that covered about 600 HLA-typed donors contained around 300 gigabases of sequencing data and roughly 84 million unique TCR sequences. Of the roughly 400 genotyped donors, about 84% fell in the genetic ancestry cluster associated with self-reported Caucasian donors. The aim of the study was to test whether cataloging public T cell receptors could identify signatures of past pathogen exposure. The study profiled the T cell repertoires of under 700 subjects by immunosequencing and related them to cytomegalovirus serostatus. Besides the first cohort of around 670 subjects, a separate validation cohort made up of around 120 different subjects was used. To predict cytomegalovirus infection status, the study combined high-throughput TCR immunosequencing, statistical association of individual TCRs with disease status, and machine learning. A later analysis re-analyzed previously published TCR beta repertoires from 666 donors and added high-resolution HLA genotyping to study TCR occurrence patterns. The later analysis used no new phenotypic data to find candidate immune exposures, relying instead on TCR beta sequences and their occurrence across donors. An earlier analysis of several hundred of the donors used high-throughput TCR beta sequencing to judge whether each TCR beta V gene segment behaved as functional or pseudogenic. Donor age, sex, ethnicity and CMV serostatus were compiled together with the repertoire data. In a later genetic analysis, genome-wide SNP genotypes for about 55% of the roughly 670 donors were used, and that subset was treated as a discovery cohort. All discovery cohort repertoires had been generated using a single sequencing platform. Class I and class II HLA loci were covered by the typing at four-digit resolution. The number of typed donors differed by locus: about 620-640 for A, B, C, DRB1 and DQB1; 500 to 550 for DQA1; around 610 for DPA1; and approximately 450 for DPB1. Four to six DR-DQ haplotypes were handled as single units for association and clustering, since linkage in the cohort was strong. On average, around 240,000 unique TCR beta nucleotide sequences were sequenced per donor among about 400 genotyped donors of the cohort, with roughly 18% of those sequences being non-productive.

General findings and caveats noted by the study authors: Some IMGT-functional V segments, including TRBV6-2 and TRBV6-3, could not be distinguished by the 87-base-pair reads and were therefore excluded. The classifier was reported to diagnose cytomegalovirus status with high specificity and sensitivity in both the original cohort and the validation cohort. An association between a missense DCLRE1C variant and V-gene and J-gene trimming of TCR beta chains was found in a later genetic analysis and replicated in an independent cohort. Because HLA typing was unavailable for some donors at each locus, only the typed subset was used in association tests. In an earlier analysis of 587 of the donors, most TCR beta V segments appeared in productive rearrangements about 87% or about 30% of the time, broadly matching IMGT annotations. According to a later analysis, TCR association rates differed among HLA loci, with DRB1 alleles showing the most associated TCRs and HLA-C alleles showing the fewest. The only immune exposure information available for the cohort was CMV serostatus. Most TCR sequences were observed very rarely across donors, whereas some public TCRs were present in many individuals. A later analysis found that HLA-associated TCR beta chains were more clonally expanded and had lower generation probabilities than equally common non-associated chains. Because counts were too low, some 16 rarely observed V segments, including chromosome 9 orphons, were excluded from the earlier analysis of some 540 of the donors. In vitro tests confirmed that a few of the cytomegalovirus-associated TCR beta chains recognize cytomegalovirus antigens. Most CMV-associated TCR beta chains appeared to be HLA-restricted in a later analysis, and the HLA associations seemed to be driven largely by CMV exposure. In a later analysis, several top co-occurrence clusters were reported to appear linked to parvovirus B19, influenza, CMV and Epstein-Barr virus. According to the authors, the approach could potentially be generalized to other disease states and immunological phenotypes. According to a later genetic analysis, donors in an Asian-associated ancestry cluster had fewer N-insertions in productive TCRs than the approximately 670-donor mean. At a false discovery rate of 0.05, a later analysis linked 16,951 TCR beta sequences to specific HLA alleles. A total of 150 or so TCR beta chains were listed by the study as associated with cytomegalovirus. When HLA alleles, especially DR and DQ, strongly co-occurred, attributing TCR associations to individual alleles was difficult. A further reported finding was that TCR beta sequences accurately predicted the HLA-A and HLA-B alleles for most subjects in the first cohort. The presence/absence analyses assumed that sequencing depth was roughly uniform across donors, and that assumption may not be true. A group of highly shared sequence variants was considered likely to be a technical artifact of the sequencing pipeline. In this cohort, only TCR beta chains were sequenced, and detectable features were limited by the absence of alpha or paired-chain data. Correlated functional status among segregating V segments might reflect linkage disequilibrium, but an unknown experimental factor could not be ruled out.

V is pared back by 4 bases and J by 6 bases, with 21 bases lying between the germline termini. Via the germline V gene, CDR1 is SGHTA and CDR2 FQGNSA. Counted from cysteine to phenylalanine, this CDR3 has 16 amino acids. Left in the record is the CDR3 DNA by itself, 48 bases read in frame from the first base. As regards this clone: Its antigen is currently not known. Base-call qualities are not available, and no considerably larger clone is one nucleotide away.

The library relied on the immunoSEQ multiplex PCR assay. The multiplex PCR relied on a mix of 60 forward primers for TCR Vbeta segments and 13 reverse primers for TCR Jbeta segments. A multiplex PCR assay on genomic DNA amplified the CDR3 region of rearranged TCR beta genes. On the Illumina HiSeq System, the amplified TCR beta libraries were sequenced as 87-base-pair reads. Concerning the study's data processing: In a later analysis, 80 million or so unique TCR beta chains were counted across the 650 to 700 repertoires, and roughly 10 million of these chains were shared by at least two donors. Raw reads were error-corrected and collapsed into unique sequences with a nearest-neighbor algorithm that merged closely related sequences to remove PCR and sequencing errors. To assign V, D and J gene segments, CDR3 sequences were aligned to IMGT reference sequences. For a sequence to be retained, a match of at least six nucleotides was required to both a V gene segment and a J gene segment. Rearrangements were classified as productive when the CDR3 lacked stop codons and remained in frame with V and J, and all other rearrangements were classified as non-productive. Following IMGT convention, CDR3 was defined as the stretch from the second conserved V-encoded cysteine up to the conserved J-encoded phenylalanine. Sequences without an unambiguous match to a single V gene segment were excluded from the earlier analysis of 587 of the donors. An earlier analysis of a few hundred of the donors called V segments functional above 56.7% productive rearrangements and segregating when the between-donor standard deviation exceeded 5%. A statistical classification framework was developed to diagnose cytomegalovirus status using the catalog of TCR beta chain sequences. In a later analysis, V and J genes were assigned by comparing TCR nucleotide sequences against IMGT/GENE-DB human TR gene sequences. The TCRdist pipeline was used in a later analysis to assign CDR3 sequences and most-parsimonious VDJ recombination scenarios. A later analysis defined each TCR beta chain by its CDR3 amino acid sequence plus V-gene family, and excluded reads lacking a unique V-gene family. To address suspected cross-contamination and a sequencing artifact, a later analysis removed a few hundred highly shared, low-generation-probability nucleotide sequences. A later analysis calculated a clonal expansion index for each public chain from normalized within-repertoire ranks of inferred template counts. Generation probabilities in a later analysis came from a VDJ recombination model fitted to out-of-frame rearrangements, and those results were checked against IGoR. In a later analysis, hypergeometric tests were used to score TCR-TCR, TCR-HLA and TCR-CMV co-occurrence, with a repertoire-size bias correction applied to TCR pairs. In a later analysis, false discovery rates were estimated by permuting HLA or CMV assignments 20 times. In a later analysis, co-occurring TCRs were grouped using DBSCAN, with TCRdist sequence similarity added in when clustering inside HLA-allele-positive subsets. Repertoires with fewer than 30,000 or more than 120,000 public chains, plus five repertoires with anomalous nucleotide sharing, were excluded from co-occurrence clustering. TCRdb limited this immuneACCESS table to in-frame rearrangements with V and J called. A share of clones is missing; checked studies link under half to unresolved V genes, and the rest is unexplained. The DNA gave D and trimming, while V, J and clone size come from that table. The sample records about 200,000 clones, 65% to 90% of which are singletons. Approximately 2.1% of the sample comes from the top ten.

The cohort consisted of 600 or so healthy bone marrow donors. At the time of sampling, all cohort members were nominally healthy, though unrecorded immune exposures were likely present. The donor was CMV seronegative and belonged to the group of 352 seronegative cohort members. Each donor provided a peripheral blood sample, and peripheral blood mononuclear cells were used for TCR beta sequencing. Genomic DNA extraction from the blood cell samples was performed with the Qiagen DNeasy Blood Extraction Kit. Sequenced material: PBMCs. The V and J genes are TRBV7-2 and TRBJ1-2, and the D gene may be TRBD1, 6 bases matching. The TCR originated in a woman aged 50 to 60 in good health and CMV-seronegative. In nucleotides, the sequence is TGTGCCAGCAGCTGGATTATGGGGGGAGGGGGAAATGGCTACACCTTC. Translated, this gives CASSWIMGGGGNGYTF.